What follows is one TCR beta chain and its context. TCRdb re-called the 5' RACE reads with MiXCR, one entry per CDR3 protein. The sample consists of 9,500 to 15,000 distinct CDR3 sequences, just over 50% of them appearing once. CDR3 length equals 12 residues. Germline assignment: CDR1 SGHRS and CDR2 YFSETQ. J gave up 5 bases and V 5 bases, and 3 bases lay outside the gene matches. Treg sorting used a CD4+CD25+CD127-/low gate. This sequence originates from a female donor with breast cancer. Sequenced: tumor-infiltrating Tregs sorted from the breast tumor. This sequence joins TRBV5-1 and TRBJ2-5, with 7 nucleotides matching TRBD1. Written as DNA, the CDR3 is TGCGCCAGCAGAACAGGGGTGGAGACCCAGTACTTC. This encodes CASRTGVETQYF.